This T cell receptor beta chain was recovered during a study of blood T cell repertoires in COVID-19. This clone was detected only once. As processed by the authors: Estimation of nucleated cell counts relied on the amplification of reference gene primers. Assay used: immunoSEQ multiplex PCR; TCRdb lists only in-frame clones, some missing. That table is the source of V, J and clone size, and D and trimming were worked out from the DNA. The sample lists about 270,000 clones; 81% were seen once. Trimming shortened V by 1 base and J by 8 bases, and 12 bases separated the two germline ends. This CDR3 comprises 14 residues. CDR1 and CDR2 (germline): MNHNS, SASEGT.

The chain uses TRBV6-1 and TRBJ2-4; D remains ambiguous. Sequencing used peripheral blood. This clonotype originated in a woman in her sixties with active or convalescent COVID-19. CDR3: CASSEGFEAHIQYF. The CDR3 nucleotides are TGTGCCAGCAGTGAAGGGTTTGAGGCCCACATTCAGTACTTC.